Following are 4 T cell receptor beta chains from one sample sequenced in a study of long-term antiretroviral therapy in people with HIV. The immunoSEQ assay was v3.0, run at survey level. Method: immunoSEQ multiplex PCR; TCRdb's copy keeps in-frame clones and lacks some. The repertoire holds about 10,000 clones, with roughly 89% as singletons. The sequences come from unsorted PBMCs, collected 0.3 years before starting antiretroviral therapy. Receptors originate from a man between 25 and 39 years old with HIV.

This chain links TRBV10-3 with TRBJ1-2, with TRBD1 identical over 7 bases. The J segment lost 2 bases and the V segment lost 2 bases, leaving 5 bases of the junction unmatched. Germline V gene sequence: CDR1 ENHRY, CDR2 SYGVKD. The CDR3 loop spans 15 amino acids. CDR3 loop: CAISEGGQRNYGYTF. The CDR3, as DNA: TGTGCCATCAGTGAGGGGGGACAGAGAAACTATGGCTACACCTTC.

The chain recombines TRBV30 with TRBJ1-2; D possibly corresponds to TRBD1 (5 bases). V lost 0 bases and J 7 bases, leaving 6 bases between the germline ends. CDR1 is GTSNPN and CDR2 is SVGIG in the germline V gene (reference sequence). The CDR3 is 11 residues long. The DNA of the CDR3 is TGTGCCTGGAGTGTCGGGGCTGGCTACACCTTC. Translation: CAWSVGAGYTF.

This clone was recorded only once. The chain is built from TRBV28 and TRBJ1-2, with D tentatively TRBD1 (5 bases). The germline V gene has CDR1 MDHEN and CDR2 SYDVKM. The CDR3 is made up of 13 amino acids. V was shortened by 3 bases and J by 4 bases, with 9 bases between the two germline ends. CDR3 sequence reads: CASSLTETYGYTF. The CDR3 DNA is TGTGCCAGCAGTTTGACAGAAACCTATGGCTACACCTTC.

V gene TRBV5-1 combines with J gene TRBJ1-1; TRBD1 might be the D (6 bases). V lost 0 bases and J 5 bases, leaving 20 bases between the germline ends. The CDR3 covers 17 residues. Germline CDR1 and CDR2: SGHRS and YFSETQ. Here the CDR3 reads CASSLDPVSGAGTEAFF. The CDR3 DNA sequence: TGCGCCAGCAGCTTGGACCCTGTGTCGGGGGCAGGTACTGAAGCTTTCTTT.